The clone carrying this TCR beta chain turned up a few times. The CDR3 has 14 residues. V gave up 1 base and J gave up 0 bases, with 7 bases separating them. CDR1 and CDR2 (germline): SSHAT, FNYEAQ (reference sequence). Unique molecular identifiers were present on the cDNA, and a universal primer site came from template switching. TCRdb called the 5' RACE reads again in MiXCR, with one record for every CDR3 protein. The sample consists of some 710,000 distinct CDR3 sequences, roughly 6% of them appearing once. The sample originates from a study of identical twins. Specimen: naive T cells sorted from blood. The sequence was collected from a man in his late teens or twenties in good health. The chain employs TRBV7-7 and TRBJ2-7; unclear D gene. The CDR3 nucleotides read TGTGCCAGCAGCTTAGGAGTCACCTCCTACGAGCAGTACTTC. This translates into CASSLGVTSYEQYF.